Below are 5 T cell receptor beta chains sequenced from a single sample in a study of cytomegalovirus exposure and HLA in healthy donors. PCR primers comprised 60 Vbeta and 13 Jbeta primers. This table comes from immunoSEQ multiplex PCR, and its TCRdb copy is limited to in-frame clones, with some not included. The repertoire consists of approximately 140,000 clones, with over 70% occurring once and the leading ten covering 6.5% to 8%. Sequencing used PBMCs. These receptors were collected from a woman aged 40 to 50 in good health and CMV-seropositive.

This clone was observed a single time. The rearrangement joins TRBV6-1 to TRBJ2-7, with D perhaps matching TRBD1 (6 bases). Trimming cost V 4 bases and J 3 bases, with 10 bases left between them. The CDR3 contains 13 residues. Germline V gene sequence: CDR1 MNHNS, CDR2 SASEGT. Written as DNA, the CDR3 is TGTGCCAGCAGTGTCCAGGGGTTCTACGAGCAGTACTTC. Translated, it gives CASSVQGFYEQYF.

CDR3 DNA sequence: TGTGCCAGCAGGCGTTCCTTCTACGAGCAGTACTTC. Its protein product is CASRRSFYEQYF. The chain couples TRBV6-1 to TRBJ2-7; D unresolved. CDR1 is MNHNS, CDR2 SASEGT, per germline. The CDR3 runs to 12 residues. V dropped 6 bases and J dropped 3 bases, with 9 bases sitting between them.

The rearrangement links TRBV27 to TRBJ1-5, with TRBD1 identical over 8 bases. This CDR3 region has 16 residues. The V gene's germline CDR1 is MNHEY and CDR2 SMNVEV (reference sequence). Trimming cost V 2 bases and J 7 bases; bases outside gene matches: 10. The DNA of the CDR3 is TGTGCCAGCAGTTTACGAGGGGGGACAGGAGGGCAGCCCCAGCATTTT. Protein product: CASSLRGGTGGQPQHF.

J is TRBJ2-1 and V is TRBV5-6, with 7 bases identical to TRBD1. Germline CDR1 is SGHDT and CDR2 is YYEEEE. J was trimmed by 6 bases and V by 2 bases; bases with no gene match: 8. The CDR3 has 15 residues. The CDR3 DNA is TGTGCCAGCAGCTTTCCCCGGGACAGAGGCAATGAGCAGTTCTTC. Encoded protein: CASSFPRDRGNEQFF.

The chain joins TRBV30 to TRBJ1-5; no definite D call. There are 13 residues in the CDR3. Trimming left V 3 bases short and J 1 base short, with 7 bases between. Germline CDR1 is GTSNPN and CDR2 is SVGIG (reference sequence). CDR3 bases: TGTGCCTGGAGCGCAGCGAGCAATCAGCCCCAGCATTTT. It is translated as CAWSAASNQPQHF.